This entry lists 6 T cell receptor beta chains sequenced from one sample in a study of identical twins. TCRdb used MiXCR to reprocess the 5' RACE reads, holding one entry per CDR3 protein. In the table there are about 900,000 distinct CDR3 sequences, roughly an eighth of which are singletons. In addition, the sample was reused for a study of yellow fever vaccine responses in identical twins.

Sequenced: PBMCs. These receptor sequences come from a woman younger than 30 in good health.

The chain combines TRBV11-2 with TRBJ2-7; TRBD2 is a possible D gene (7 bases). V was pared by 5 bases and J by 5 bases, with 22 bases between. Per germline, CDR1 SGHAT and CDR2 FQNNGV. This CDR3 has 16 amino acids. CDR3: CASSHIGGERANEQYF. The CDR3 DNA sequence: TGTGCCAGCAGCCATATAGGGGGGGAGCGGGCAAACGAGCAGTACTTC.

The table lists this clonotype with many counts. This sequence joins TRBV28 and TRBJ1-1; maybe TRBD1 (5 bases). The CDR3 is made up of 13 amino acids. Germline V gives CDR1 MDHEN, CDR2 SYDVKM. V was clipped by 7 bases and J by 4 bases, with 13 bases between them. CDR3 region: CASTWGGTTEAFF. The DNA for the CDR3 is TGTGCCAGCACCTGGGGGGGGACCACTGAAGCTTTCTTT.

This clonotype was detected only a few times. V is TRBV11-3 and J is TRBJ2-5; 11 bases match TRBD2. Germline CDR1 is SGHNT and CDR2 is YENEEA. V shed 3 bases, J shed 4 bases, and the junction held 7 bases outside the gene matches. The CDR3 has 16 residues. The CDR3 protein is CASSFRTSGSRETQYF. CDR3 in DNA: TGTGCCAGCAGCTTCCGAACTAGCGGGAGCCGAGAGACCCAGTACTTC.

The rearrangement joins TRBV3-1 to TRBJ1-2; D is unresolved. This CDR3 has 15 residues. Trimming left V 0 bases short and J 4 bases short, with 12 bases between. The germline CDR1 and CDR2 sequences are LGHDT and YNNKEL (reference sequence). The DNA of the CDR3 is TGTGCCAGCAGCCAAGATGAGGTGACGGGCTATGGCTACACCTTC. As protein: CASSQDEVTGYGYTF. Together with reference TRBV3-1 and TRBJ1-2, the CDR3 gives the full variable domain: DTAVSQTPKYLVTQMGNDKSIKCEQNLGHDTMYWYKQDSKKFLKIMFSYNNKELIINETVPNRFSPKSPDKAHLNLHINSLELGDSAVYFCASSQDEVTGYGYTFGSGTRLTVV.

The table lists this clonotype with many counts. Here the CDR3 reads CASSLRTGQGTTYEQYF. The CDR3 coding sequence is TGCGCCAGCAGCCTCCGGACGGGACAGGGAACCACCTACGAGCAGTACTTC. The chain uses TRBV4-1 and TRBJ2-7; 9 bases agree with TRBD1. There are 17 residues in the CDR3. V shed 4 bases, J shed 2 bases, and the junction held 12 bases outside the gene matches. The germline V gene has CDR1 MGHRA and CDR2 YSYEKL.

This clonotype was seen only a few times. The chain combines TRBV7-8 with TRBJ2-1, with D perhaps matching TRBD1 (8 bases). The germline CDR1 and CDR2 sequences are SGHVS and FQNEAQ. The length of the CDR3 is 16 residues. Trimming left V 5 bases short and J 4 bases short, with 18 bases between. CDR3 DNA sequence: TGTGCCAGCAGCGCCTCACAGGGGGGGATTTACAATGAGCAGTTCTTC. It encodes CASSASQGGIYNEQFF.